One and the same sample provided the 23 T cell receptor beta chains below, sequenced in a study of T cell responses to AZD1222 COVID-19 vaccine. The protocol was immunoSEQ multiplex PCR, while the TCRdb copy is restricted to in-frame clones and leaves out a portion. The sample shows roughly 97,000 clones, approximately 89% of them seen only once. Here the sequenced sample was peripheral blood, taken 28 days after the second dose of the MenACWY control vaccine. The receptor set was obtained from an adult who received the MenACWY meningococcal vaccine as a control.

J is TRBJ2-5 and V is TRBV5-4; TRBD1 is a possible D gene (6 bases). Germline V gene data show CDR1 as SGHNT and CDR2 as YYREEE (reference sequence). V was clipped by 0 bases and J by 4 bases, with 16 bases between them. This CDR3 is built from 16 residues. CDR3 residues: CASSLAGRGRGETQYF. CDR3 sequence (DNA): TGTGCCAGCAGCTTGGCCGGCAGGGGTCGTGGAGAGACCCAGTACTTC.

The chain carries TRBV7-2 and TRBJ2-5; D perhaps matches TRBD2 (5 bases). The CDR3 extends over 15 amino acids. Germline V lookup: CDR1 SGHTA, CDR2 FQGNSA. Trimming removed 5 bases at V and 5 bases at J, with 18 bases between. The CDR3 bases are TGTGCCAGCAGCCCCTTACTAGTAGCACCGGAGACCCAGTACTTC. Amino acid sequence: CASSPLLVAPETQYF.

V usage is TRBV14 and J usage is TRBJ2-6, with 7 positions matching TRBD1. The CDR3 has 17 amino acids. V was pared by 3 bases and J by 2 bases, with 7 bases of the junction left unmatched. The germline gives CDR1 SGHDN, CDR2 FVKESK. CDR3 in DNA: TGTGCCAGCAGCCAGTCAACAGGGGTCGCTGGGGCCAACGTCCTGACTTTC. This translates into CASSQSTGVAGANVLTF.

The rearrangement joins TRBV18 to TRBJ1-6, with TRBD1 as a possible D gene (5 bases). The V end lost 3 bases, the J end lost 8 bases, and 11 bases lay between the germline ends. CDR3 length equals 14 residues. Looked up from germline, CDR1 is KGHSH and CDR2 is LQKENI. CDR3 sequence: CASSPQGKDSPLHF. The DNA of the CDR3 is TGTGCCAGCTCACCTCAGGGTAAGGATTCACCCCTCCACTTT.

About this clone: Germline is not matched at one junction end, which may reflect a read error. J is TRBJ2-1 and V is TRBV4-1; 7 bases align to TRBD2. This CDR3 region has 17 residues. CDR1 and CDR2 from the germline V gene are MGHRA and YSYEKL. This CDR3 is CARSRLLGGSSYNEQFF. The CDR3 DNA follows: TGCGCCCGCAGCCGCCTGCTCGGGGGGAGCTCCTACAATGAGCAGTTCTTC.

This clone has only one observation. The chain employs TRBV6-5 and TRBJ1-2; TRBD1 matches at 7 bases. The CDR3 is made up of 15 amino acids. V gave up 7 bases and J gave up 3 bases; unmatched junction bases: 11. Per germline, CDR1 MNHEY and CDR2 SVGAGI. CDR3 DNA sequence: TGTGCCAGCATGAGCGGACAGGTGGGGCACTATGGCTACACCTTC. It codes for CASMSGQVGHYGYTF.

This clone was seen only once. The chain joins TRBV21-1 to TRBJ2-7; the D segment call TRBD1 is taken from the table without a DNA check. TRBV21-1 is a documented pseudogene. The CDR3 has 15 amino acids. The CDR3 DNA reads TGTGCCAGTCCACTCCGGGACAGGGCTGTCTACGAGCAGTACTTC. Its translation is CASPLRDRAVYEQYF.

The chain has TRBV4-3 and TRBJ1-6; TRBD1 agrees at 8 bases. CDR1 is LGHNA, CDR2 YSLEER, per germline. CDR3 length: 16 amino acids. V was clipped by 0 bases and J by 10 bases; unmatched bases: 8. The CDR3 sequence is CASSQDPQGAGSPLHF. The DNA of the CDR3 is TGCGCCAGCAGCCAAGACCCCCAGGGGGCCGGGTCACCCCTCCACTTT.

The rearrangement links TRBV11-3 to TRBJ2-7, with 9 positions matching TRBD1. Germline loops: CDR1 SGHNT, CDR2 YENEEA. Trimming at V came to 3 bases and at J to 4 bases, leaving 4 bases not matched to a gene. The CDR3 runs 14 residues. This CDR3 is CASSLTGGSYEQYF. CDR3 DNA: TGTGCCAGCAGCTTGACAGGGGGGTCATACGAGCAGTACTTC.

This clone has just a few counts. This chain uses TRBV7-6 with TRBJ2-6; tentatively, D is TRBD2 (6 bases). The CDR3 has 16 amino acids. Trimming left V 2 bases short and J 1 base short, with 9 bases between. CDR1 SGHVS and CDR2 FNYEAQ come from the germline V gene. Written as DNA, the CDR3 is TGTGCCAGCAGCTTAATTGGGGGGTCTGGGGCCAACGTCCTGACTTTC. Translation gives CASSLIGGSGANVLTF.

The rearrangement uses TRBV19 and TRBJ2-2, with a weak D call TRBD2 (5 bases). Deletions cut 2 bases from V and 7 bases from J, with 8 bases between. This CDR3 is built from 13 residues. Germline-derived CDR1 and CDR2 are LNHDA and SQIVND (reference sequence). The DNA for the CDR3 is TGTGCCAGTAGTATAATGGCGGGCGGGGAGCTGTTTTTT. Amino acids: CASSIMAGGELFF.

The genes are TRBV24-1 and TRBJ2-5; 12 nucleotides line up with TRBD2. The length of the CDR3 is 16 residues. V trimming: 4 bases; J trimming: 5 bases; junction bases outside the gene matches: 7. CDR1 and CDR2 (germline): KGHDR, SFDVKD. CDR3 region: CATSDSSGGGMETQYF. The CDR3, as DNA: TGTGCCACCAGTGACTCTAGCGGGGGGGGGATGGAGACCCAGTACTTC.

The V call is TRBV5-4, the J call TRBJ1-6, with D possibly being TRBD1 (5 bases). CDR1 is SGHNT, CDR2 YYREEE, per germline (reference sequence). V lost 2 bases and J lost 8, with 8 bases in between. The CDR3 length is 13 residues. The CDR3 DNA reads as TGTGCCAGCAGCTTAGGGGCCGATTCACCCCTCCACTTT. Amino acid sequence: CASSLGADSPLHF.

J is TRBJ1-3 and V is TRBV5-1; D perhaps matches TRBD1 (5 bases). CDR1 SGHRS and CDR2 YFSETQ come from the germline V gene. Trimming pared 2 bases from V and 2 bases from J, leaving 11 bases between. The CDR3 has 15 residues. The CDR3 sequence is CASSLNGAPGNTIYF. CDR3 nucleotides: TGCGCCAGCAGCTTAAACGGGGCCCCTGGAAACACCATATATTTT.

The rearrangement joins TRBV6-5 to TRBJ1-6; D not certain. From germline, CDR1 is MNHEY and CDR2 SVGAGI. Trimming removed 4 bases at V and 1 base at J, with 8 bases between. The CDR3 sequence is 15 residues long. CDR3 sequence: CASSFGRSYNSPLHF. CDR3 coding DNA: TGTGCCAGCAGTTTCGGACGGTCCTATAATTCACCCCTCCACTTT.

The chain uses TRBV6-5 and TRBJ2-7; D perhaps matches TRBD1 (7 bases). V was clipped by 5 bases and J by 0 bases, with 14 bases between them. Germline loops: CDR1 MNHEY, CDR2 SVGAGI. The CDR3 runs to 15 residues. CDR3 protein: CASSPGGTASYEQYF. Written as DNA, the CDR3 is TGTGCCAGCAGTCCAGGGGGGACAGCCTCCTACGAGCAGTACTTC.

V is TRBV5-1 and J is TRBJ2-3; D is unclear. CDR3 size: 15 residues. Germline lookup yields CDR1 SGHRS and CDR2 YFSETQ. With 0 bases removed from V and 1 base from J, the gap between germline ends came to 9 bases. CDR3 in DNA: TGCGCCAGCAGCTTGGCAAGGACCCGCACAGATACGCAGTATTTT. Protein product: CASSLARTRTDTQYF.

The chain is built from TRBV10-2 and TRBJ1-1, with unresolved D. The CDR3 consists of 12 residues. Trimming removed 5 bases from V and 9 bases from J, with 13 bases in between. Looked up from germline, CDR1 is WSHSY and CDR2 is SAAADI. In nucleotides, the CDR3 is TGCGCCAGCAGTCAAGGTGGCACCCAAGCTTTCTTT. It specifies CASSQGGTQAFF.

This chain links TRBV6-1 with TRBJ1-1; D may be TRBD1 (6 bases). CDR1 and CDR2 (germline): MNHNS, SASEGT. Trimming removed 1 base from V and 1 base from J, with 10 bases in between. The CDR3 is 15 amino acids. The CDR3 DNA follows: TGTGCCAGCAGTGAAGGAGGGGGGAGGAACACTGAAGCTTTCTTT. Protein product: CASSEGGGRNTEAFF.

This rearrangement joins TRBV5-1 to TRBJ2-2; the D gene is possibly TRBD1 (5 bases). CDR3 length: 15 amino acids. Germline V gene lookup returns CDR1 SGHRS and CDR2 YFSETQ. The germline V and J ends were trimmed by 0 bases and 6 bases, with 12 bases remaining between them. CDR3: CASSLDPGPAGELFF. The CDR3 nucleotides are TGCGCCAGCAGCTTGGATCCAGGGCCGGCCGGGGAGCTGTTTTTT.

This clone was counted a single time. The V gene is TRBV30, the J gene TRBJ1-3; D not resolved. Trimming pared 2 bases from V and 7 bases from J, leaving 15 bases between. CDR1 GTSNPN and CDR2 SVGIG come from the germline V gene (reference sequence). This CDR3 has 14 residues. The CDR3 nucleotides read TGTGCCTGGAGTCCGCCGGGGATGCGTAACACCATATATTTT. It codes for CAWSPPGMRNTIYF. The full variable domain, in which reference TRBV30 and TRBJ1-3 provide the parts outside the CDR3, is SQTIHQWPATLVQPVGSPLSLECTVEGTSNPNLYWYRQAAGRGLQLLFYSVGIGQISSEVPQNLSASRPQDRQFILSSKKLLLSDSGFYLCAWSPPGMRNTIYFGEGSWLTVV.

V and J are TRBV6-5 and TRBJ1-4, with 9 bases aligning to TRBD1. V shed 4 bases, J shed 7 bases, and the junction held 7 bases outside the gene matches. Germline V gives CDR1 MNHEY, CDR2 SVGAGI. There are 15 residues in the CDR3. CDR3 sequence (DNA): TGTGCCAGCAGTTGGGGACAGGGACGAATTGAAAAACTGTTTTTT. Amino acid sequence: CASSWGQGRIEKLFF.

J is TRBJ2-5 and V is TRBV11-1; D unresolved. This CDR3 spans 14 amino acids. V dropped 4 bases and J dropped 0 bases, with 9 bases sitting between them. Germline CDR1 is SGHAT and CDR2 is FQDESV (reference sequence). The CDR3 DNA is TGTGCCAGCAGCTCGCCTTTGTACCAAGAGACCCAGTACTTC. Encoded protein: CASSSPLYQETQYF.